Given below is one T cell receptor (beta chain) in context. Its antigen is still unknown. The same CDR3 is also encoded by other DNA sequences in this sample. The data stem from a study of T cell responses to AZD1222 COVID-19 vaccine. Only in-frame clones appear in the TCRdb table, and some are missing; sequencing was by immunoSEQ multiplex PCR. The table records around 120,000 clones, about 87% of them present only once. V was clipped by 6 bases and J by 0 bases, with 5 bases between them. The CDR3 extends over 12 amino acids. Per germline, CDR1 MNHEY and CDR2 SVGAGI. Findings and caveats of the study: Across spike, vaccine-associated CD4 TCRs were found, dominant at 160-218 and 743-854. At study baseline, merely five or six AZD1222 recipients were seropositive. White British donors predominated, females outnumbered males, and clonal diversity was possibly underestimated. Reports indicate that nearly half of spike-specific TCRs are directed at unmutated variant regions.

This TCR was recovered from an adult in good health. The specimen was peripheral blood, collected on day 0 of AZD1222 vaccination. The V call is TRBV6-5, the J call TRBJ1-1; D gene unclear. The CDR3 here is CASSDLNTEAFF. The CDR3 DNA reads as TGTGCCAGCAGCGACTTGAACACTGAAGCTTTCTTT.